The TCR beta chain described here comes from a study of response to subunit inactivated influenza vaccine. Broader study findings: Authors suggested few new T cells are recruited by each seasonal influenza vaccination.

One entry per CDR3 protein, called by TCRdb with MiXCR from the RT-PCR reads. This sample yields some 850,000 distinct CDR3 sequences, of which 18% are seen a single time; 9.5% to 13% belongs to the top ten. Concerning this clonotype: Its specificity is unknown.

This CDR3 has 16 amino acids. The germline gives CDR1 SGHDT, CDR2 YYEEEE. V was pared by 5 bases and J by 0 bases, with 17 bases between. The receptor's source is a man over 45 who received an inactivated influenza vaccine. The V gene is TRBV5-6, the J gene TRBJ2-5, with D uncertain. This material consisted of PBMCs from blood, taken 4 to 6 days after vaccination. The DNA of the CDR3 is TGTGCCAGCAGTCTGACTCGGACGCTGAACCAAGAGACCCAGTACTTC. It encodes CASSLTRTLNQETQYF.